This TCR beta chain was profiled in a study of T cell clonality in common variable immunodeficiency. General study points: Patient heterogeneity in the CVID cohort limited correlations between repertoire features and clinical complications. The cause of increased CVID clonality remains unclear without subpopulation sequencing. Fewer TCRbeta clones were shared among CVID subjects than controls.

This clone came up many times. Its target is unknown. The read is 3 residues too short to cover the CDR3 end, so that end is filled in from the germline J gene. Some clones are missing from TCRdb's copy, which holds only in-frame ones; the method was immunoSEQ multiplex PCR. The sample has roughly 57,000 clones, none seen only once. The CDR3 is 12 residues long. Trimming cost V 8 bases and J 3 bases, with 11 bases left between them. Germline CDR1 SEHNR, CDR2 FQNEAQ (reference sequence). The receptor's source is a person between 18 and 75 years old in good health. Sequencing input: peripheral blood mononuclear cells. V is TRBV7-9 and J is TRBJ2-7; TRBD1 might be the D (5 bases). The CDR3 spells CASEGVGYEQYF. CDR3 DNA (partial): TGTGCCAGCGAAGGGGTCGGCTACGAG.